The present T cell receptor beta chain was sequenced within a study of blood T cell repertoires in COVID-19. The germline V gene has CDR1 LGHDT and CDR2 YNNKEL (reference sequence). The CDR3 is made up of 13 amino acids. V lost 8 bases and J lost 0, with 9 bases in between. A few counts support this clone. Assignment of participants to cohorts was predicated upon participant-reported clinical history. Assay: immunoSEQ multiplex PCR; the TCRdb copy retains only in-frame clones and omits some. The sample yields 150,000 to 200,000 clones, 89% seen once. The genes are TRBV3-1 (or the pseudogene TRBV3-2) and TRBJ2-3, with D uncertain. The receptor was derived from a woman younger than 30 who had recovered from COVID-19. The sample was PBMCs or T cells enriched from blood (not recorded which). CDR3 amino acids: CASGALSTDTQYF. In nucleotides, the CDR3 is TGTGCCAGCGGAGCCCTTAGCACAGATACGCAGTATTTT.